This TCR beta chain emerged from a study of blood T cell repertoires in COVID-19. Assay used: immunoSEQ multiplex PCR; TCRdb lists only in-frame clones, some missing. Among fewer than 350,000 clones listed, roughly 90% were seen once. There are 15 residues in the CDR3. Germline V gene lookup returns CDR1 SNHLY and CDR2 FYNNEI. Trimming left V 6 bases short and J 1 base short, with 15 bases between. The sequence was obtained from a man aged 30 to 45 with COVID-19, enrolled during active disease. The source material was peripheral blood. V and J are TRBV2 and TRBJ2-5; D perhaps matches TRBD1 (5 bases). The CDR3 DNA is TGTGCCAGCAGCCGAATTCGACAGTCCCAAGAGACCCAGTACTTC. Amino acid sequence: CASSRIRQSQETQYF.